This T cell receptor beta chain comes out of a study of blood T cell repertoires in COVID-19. V shed 0 bases and J 2 bases; nucleotides not matched to a gene: 7. Germline lookup yields CDR1 LGHNA and CDR2 YNFKEQ. This CDR3 spans 16 amino acids. Libraries were prepared by immunoSEQ multiplex PCR; TCRdb keeps only in-frame clonotypes and omits some of them. Here the sample spans about 150,000 clones, approximately 84% being singletons. The V and J genes are TRBV4-2 and TRBJ2-7; 7 bases map to TRBD1. This TCR derives from a human donor in a cohort sampled during active COVID-19. The sequencing input was peripheral blood. CDR3 coding DNA: TGTGCCAGCAGCCAAGATGAATCCAGGGGGACCTACGAGCAGTACTTC. Encoded protein: CASSQDESRGTYEQYF.